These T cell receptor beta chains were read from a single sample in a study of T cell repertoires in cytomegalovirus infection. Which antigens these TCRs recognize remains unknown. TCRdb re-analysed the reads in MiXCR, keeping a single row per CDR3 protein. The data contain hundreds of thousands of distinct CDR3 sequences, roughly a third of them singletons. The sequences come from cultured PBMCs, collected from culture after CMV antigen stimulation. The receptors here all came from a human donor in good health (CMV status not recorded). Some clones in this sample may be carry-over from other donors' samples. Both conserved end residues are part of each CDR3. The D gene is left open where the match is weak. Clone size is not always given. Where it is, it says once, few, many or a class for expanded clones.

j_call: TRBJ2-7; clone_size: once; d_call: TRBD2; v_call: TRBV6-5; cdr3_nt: TGTGCCAGCAGTTCAACAAGCTCGGGAGGGCGTCGTGAGCAGTACTTC; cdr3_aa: CASSSTSSGGRREQYF
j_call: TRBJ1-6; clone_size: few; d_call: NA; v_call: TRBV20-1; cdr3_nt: TGCAGTGCTAGAGAGGCCCTTAATTCACCCCTCCACTTT; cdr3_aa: CSAREALNSPLHF
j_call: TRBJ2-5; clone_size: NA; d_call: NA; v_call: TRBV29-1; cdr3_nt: TGCAGCGTTGAAAAAAGGTGGGCAGGGCCTACTCAAGAGACCCAGTACTTC; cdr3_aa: CSVEKRWAGPTQETQYF
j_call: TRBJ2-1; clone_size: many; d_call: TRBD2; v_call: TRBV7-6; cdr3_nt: TGTGCCAGCAGCTTAAGGGGGACTAGCGGCAACAATGAGCAGTTCTTC; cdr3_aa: CASSLRGTSGNNEQFF
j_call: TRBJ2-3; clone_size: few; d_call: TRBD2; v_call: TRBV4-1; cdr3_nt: TGCGCCAGCAGCCATCCAAAGACTAGCGGGAGTCGGACAGATACGCAGTATTTT; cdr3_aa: CASSHPKTSGSRTDTQYF
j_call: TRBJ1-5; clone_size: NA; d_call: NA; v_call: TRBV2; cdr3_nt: TGTGCCAGCAGTGAAAATCGTATCCCTCGGTGGCCCCAGCATTTT; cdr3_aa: CASSENRIPRWPQHF
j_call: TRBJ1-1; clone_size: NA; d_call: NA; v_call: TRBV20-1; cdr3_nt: TGCAGTGCCGCCGACCCGCGAGGGAACACTGAAGCTTTCTTT; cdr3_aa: CSAADPRGNTEAFF
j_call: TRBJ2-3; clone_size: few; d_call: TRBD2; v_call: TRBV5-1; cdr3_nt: TGCGCCAGCAGCTGGGACGGGGGGGCTACGCAGTATTTT; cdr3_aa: CASSWDGGATQYF
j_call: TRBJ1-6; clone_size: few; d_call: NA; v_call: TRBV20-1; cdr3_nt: TGCAGTGCTAGTGGGGGCGGATCACCCCTCCACTTT; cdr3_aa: CSASGGGSPLHF
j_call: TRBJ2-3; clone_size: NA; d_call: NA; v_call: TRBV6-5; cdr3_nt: TGTGCCAGCAGTTACTATCCTCCAACGTCAGATACGCAGTATTTT; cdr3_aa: CASSYYPPTSDTQYF
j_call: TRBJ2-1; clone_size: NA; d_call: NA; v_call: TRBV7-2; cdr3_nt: TGTGCCAGCAGCTTAATCGACTCCTCCTACAATGAGCAGTTCTTC; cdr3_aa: CASSLIDSSYNEQFF
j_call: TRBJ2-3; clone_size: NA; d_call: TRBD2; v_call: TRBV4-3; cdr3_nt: TGCGCCAGCAGCCAAGCGGTGGTAGCGGGACCCACGCAGTATTTT; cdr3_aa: CASSQAVVAGPTQYF
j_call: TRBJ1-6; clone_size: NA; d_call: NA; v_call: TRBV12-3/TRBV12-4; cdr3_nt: TGTGCCAGCACCTATCTCGGGTTGTCTTCACCCCTCCACTTT; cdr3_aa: CASTYLGLSSPLHF
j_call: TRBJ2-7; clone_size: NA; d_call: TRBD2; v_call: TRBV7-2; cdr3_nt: TGTGCCAGCAGTTGGGCGGGAGAAGCGTACGAGCAGTACTTC; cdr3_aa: CASSWAGEAYEQYF
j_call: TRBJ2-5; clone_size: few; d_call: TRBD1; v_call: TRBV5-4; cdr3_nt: TGTGCCAGCAGCTCCTTCCCGTCCCGACAGGGGACCTTCCAAGAGACCCAGTACTTC; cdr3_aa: CASSSFPSRQGTFQETQYF
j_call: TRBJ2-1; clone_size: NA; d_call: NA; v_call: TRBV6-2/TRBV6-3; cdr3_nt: TGTGCCAGCACCCTCCGAGAGAGGAGGACGGACAATGAGCAGTTCTTC; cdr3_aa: CASTLRERRTDNEQFF
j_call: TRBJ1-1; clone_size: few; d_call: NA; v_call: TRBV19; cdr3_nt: TGTGCCAGTATCCCAAGGGGAACGGGGTTAATGAACACTGAAGCTTTCTTT; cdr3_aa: CASIPRGTGLMNTEAFF
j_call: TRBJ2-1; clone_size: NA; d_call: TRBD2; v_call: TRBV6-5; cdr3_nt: TGTGCCAGCAGTTACTCCGGGACTAGGGGAGGGGCGTCCTACAATGAGCAGTTCTTC; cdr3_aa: CASSYSGTRGGASYNEQFF
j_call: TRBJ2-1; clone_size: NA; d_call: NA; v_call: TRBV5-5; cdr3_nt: TGTGCCAGCAGCCCGGGCGGAGGTCCCCCGAGCTCCTACAATGAGCAGTTCTTC; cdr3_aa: CASSPGGGPPSSYNEQFF
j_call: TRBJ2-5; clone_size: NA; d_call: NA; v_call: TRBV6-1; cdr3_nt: TGTGCCAGCAATGAACGAGGGAAGGGGGTTACCCAGTACTTC; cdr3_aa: CASNERGKGVTQYF
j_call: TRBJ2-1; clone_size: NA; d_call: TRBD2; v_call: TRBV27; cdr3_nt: TGTGCCAGCAGTTCCCCAGAGACTAGCTGGAATGAGCAGTTCTTC; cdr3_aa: CASSSPETSWNEQFF
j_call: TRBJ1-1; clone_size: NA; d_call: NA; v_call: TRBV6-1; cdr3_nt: TGTGCCAGCAGTGAACTTTGGGGGGGCACTGAAGCTTTCTTT; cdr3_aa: CASSELWGGTEAFF
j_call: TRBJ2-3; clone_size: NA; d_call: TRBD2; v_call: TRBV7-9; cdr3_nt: TGTGCCAGCAGCCCCAGGAGCGGGGGGGCAGATACGCAGTATTTT; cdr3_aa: CASSPRSGGADTQYF
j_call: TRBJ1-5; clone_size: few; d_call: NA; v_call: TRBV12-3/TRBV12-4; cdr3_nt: TGTGCCAGCAGTTTGGGGGTTCGTCAGCCCCAGCATTTT; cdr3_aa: CASSLGVRQPQHF
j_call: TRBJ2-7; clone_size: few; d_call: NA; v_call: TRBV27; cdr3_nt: TGTGCCAGCAGTCTCACTAGGCACTCGTCCTACGAGCAGTACTTC; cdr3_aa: CASSLTRHSSYEQYF
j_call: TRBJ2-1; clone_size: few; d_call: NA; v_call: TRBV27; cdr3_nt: TGTGCCACACGGTGGGAGGGGGCCGGACTAGTGGATGAGCAGTTCTTC; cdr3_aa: CATRWEGAGLVDEQFF
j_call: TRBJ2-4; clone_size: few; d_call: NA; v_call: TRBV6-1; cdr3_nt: TGTGCCAGCAGTTCGCCGGGACTGTCGAACATTCAGTACTTC; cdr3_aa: CASSSPGLSNIQYF
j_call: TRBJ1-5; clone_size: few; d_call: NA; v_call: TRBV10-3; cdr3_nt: TGTGCCATCAGTGAGTCGGTGTACCAGCCCCAGCATTTT; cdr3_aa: CAISESVYQPQHF
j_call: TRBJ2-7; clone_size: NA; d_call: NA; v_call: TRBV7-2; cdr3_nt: TGTGCCAGCAGCTTAAGAGCTACGCCCGCCGAGCAGTACTTC; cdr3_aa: CASSLRATPAEQYF
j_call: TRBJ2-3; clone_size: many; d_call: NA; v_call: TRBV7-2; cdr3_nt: TGTGCCAGCAGCTTAGCGGCTACCACAGATACGCAGTATTTT; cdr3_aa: CASSLAATTDTQYF
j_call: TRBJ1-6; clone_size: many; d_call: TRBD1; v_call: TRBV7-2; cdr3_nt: TGTGCCAGCAGCTTAGCGCGGGACAGGGGATCCTATAATTCACCCCTCCACTTT; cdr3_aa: CASSLARDRGSYNSPLHF
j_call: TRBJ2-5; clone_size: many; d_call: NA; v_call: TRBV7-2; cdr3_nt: TGTGCCAGCAGCGCCTACGTAGAGACCCAGTACTTC; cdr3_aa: CASSAYVETQYF
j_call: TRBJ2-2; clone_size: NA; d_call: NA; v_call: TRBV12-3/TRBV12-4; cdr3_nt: TGTGCCAGCAGTTTATCCCAGGGCGGGGAGCTGTTTTTT; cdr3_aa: CASSLSQGGELFF
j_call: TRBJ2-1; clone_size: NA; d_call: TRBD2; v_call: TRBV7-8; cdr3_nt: TGTGCCAGCAGCTTCAGACTAGCGGGAGGGGATAAGGATGAGCAGTTCTTC; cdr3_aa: CASSFRLAGGDKDEQFF
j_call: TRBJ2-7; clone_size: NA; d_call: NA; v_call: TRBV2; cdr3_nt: TGTGCCAGCCCACCCACGACCCCGCAGTCAGACTCCTACGAGCAGTACTTC; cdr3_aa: CASPPTTPQSDSYEQYF
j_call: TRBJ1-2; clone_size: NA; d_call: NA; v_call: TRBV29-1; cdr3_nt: TGCAGCGTTGAAGATGTCGGGCTCGCCTACACCTTC; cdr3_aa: CSVEDVGLAYTF
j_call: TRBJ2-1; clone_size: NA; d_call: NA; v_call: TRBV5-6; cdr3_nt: TGTGCCAGCAGCTTACAGGGTGGAGGCAATGAGCAGTTCTTC; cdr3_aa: CASSLQGGGNEQFF
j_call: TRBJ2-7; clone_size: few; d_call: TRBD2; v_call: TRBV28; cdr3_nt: TGTGCCAGCAGTCACCCCGGGACTAACTCCTACGAGCAGTACTTC; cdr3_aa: CASSHPGTNSYEQYF
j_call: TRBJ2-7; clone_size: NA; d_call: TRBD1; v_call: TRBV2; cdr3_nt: TGTGCCAGCAGAGCCGGGACAGGGTTTAGCGAGCAGTACTTC; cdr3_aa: CASRAGTGFSEQYF
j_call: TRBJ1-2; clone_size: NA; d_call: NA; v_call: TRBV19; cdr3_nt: TGTGCCAGTAGGAACACGGAGGGTTATGGCTACACCTTC; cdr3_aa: CASRNTEGYGYTF
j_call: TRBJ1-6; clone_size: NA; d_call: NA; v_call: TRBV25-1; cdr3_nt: TGTGCCAGCAGTGAATATTTGGCACCCCGGAGTTCACCCCTCCACTTT; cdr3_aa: CASSEYLAPRSSPLHF
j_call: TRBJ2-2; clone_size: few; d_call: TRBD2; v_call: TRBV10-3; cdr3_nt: TGTGCCATCGGTAGCGGGAGGTTGAACACCGGGGAGCTGTTTTTT; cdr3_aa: CAIGSGRLNTGELFF
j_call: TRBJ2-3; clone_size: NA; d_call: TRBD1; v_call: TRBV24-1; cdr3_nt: TGTGCCACCAGGAGTGAGACAGGGGGGGCAGATACGCAGTATTTT; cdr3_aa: CATRSETGGADTQYF
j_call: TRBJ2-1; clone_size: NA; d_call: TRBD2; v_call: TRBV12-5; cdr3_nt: TGTGCTAGTGGTTTGGTACTAGCGCCCGCTGACAATGAGCAGTTCTTC; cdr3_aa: CASGLVLAPADNEQFF
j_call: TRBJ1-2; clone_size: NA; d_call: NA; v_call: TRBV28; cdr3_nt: TGTGCCAGCAGTTTACAGACCTATGGCTACACCTTC; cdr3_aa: CASSLQTYGYTF
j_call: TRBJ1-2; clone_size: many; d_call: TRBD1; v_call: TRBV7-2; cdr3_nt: TGTGCCAGCAGCTTCCGGACAGGCTATAACTATGGCTACACCTTC; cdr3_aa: CASSFRTGYNYGYTF
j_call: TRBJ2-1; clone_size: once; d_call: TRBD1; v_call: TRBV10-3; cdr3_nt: TGTGCCATCAGGGGCGGACAGGGGGCTTATGAGCAGTTCTTC; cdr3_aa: CAIRGGQGAYEQFF
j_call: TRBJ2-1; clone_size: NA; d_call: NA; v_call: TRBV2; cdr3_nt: TGTGCCAGCAGAACCCCCCAGCGGGTTGGTCATGAGCAGTTCTTC; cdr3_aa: CASRTPQRVGHEQFF
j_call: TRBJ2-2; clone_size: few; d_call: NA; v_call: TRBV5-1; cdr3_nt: TGCGCCAGCAGCTTGGACACGAACACCGGGGAGCTGTTTTTT; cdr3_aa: CASSLDTNTGELFF
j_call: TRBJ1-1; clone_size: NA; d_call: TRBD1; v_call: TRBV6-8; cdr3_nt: TGTGCCAGCAGTCGACCCTCGCTTGGACAGGGAAACACTGAAGCTTTCTTT; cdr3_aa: CASSRPSLGQGNTEAFF
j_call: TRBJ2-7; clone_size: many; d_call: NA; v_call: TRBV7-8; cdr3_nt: TGTGCCAGCAGCAGGGACCCCAGTTACGAGCAGTACTTC; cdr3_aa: CASSRDPSYEQYF
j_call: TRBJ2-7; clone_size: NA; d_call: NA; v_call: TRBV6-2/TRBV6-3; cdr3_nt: TGTGCCACGAGGGCGTCCGGCTACGAGCAGTACTTC; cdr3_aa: CATRASGYEQYF
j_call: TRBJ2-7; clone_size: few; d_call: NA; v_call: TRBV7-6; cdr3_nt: TGTGCCAGCAGCCACTCTTTGCGGGACCGGCAGTACTTC; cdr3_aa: CASSHSLRDRQYF
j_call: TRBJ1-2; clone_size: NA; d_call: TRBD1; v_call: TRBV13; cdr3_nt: TGTGCCAGCAGCTTAGGCCCCGCAGGGGGATTTAACTATGGCTACACCTTC; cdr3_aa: CASSLGPAGGFNYGYTF
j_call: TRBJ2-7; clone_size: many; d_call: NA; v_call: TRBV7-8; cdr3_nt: TGTGCCAGCAGCTGGGACACCCCTGGCGACGAGCAGTACTTC; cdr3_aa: CASSWDTPGDEQYF
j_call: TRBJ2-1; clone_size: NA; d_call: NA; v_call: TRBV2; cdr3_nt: TGTGCCAGCAGTGGACAAGGGGATGAGCAGTTCTTC; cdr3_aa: CASSGQGDEQFF
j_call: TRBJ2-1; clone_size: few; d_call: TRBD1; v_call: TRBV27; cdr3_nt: TGTGCCAGCAGTTTACCGGGACAGCCGTACAATGAGCAGTTCTTC; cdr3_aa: CASSLPGQPYNEQFF
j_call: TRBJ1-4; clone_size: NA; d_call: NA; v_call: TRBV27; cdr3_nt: TGTGCCAGCAGTTTATTCAGCAATAATGAAAAACTGTTTTTT; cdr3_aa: CASSLFSNNEKLFF
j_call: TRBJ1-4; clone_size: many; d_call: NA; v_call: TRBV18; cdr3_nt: TGTGCCAGCTCACCACGAGGGGAGCAGGGTGAAAAACTGTTTTTT; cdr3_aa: CASSPRGEQGEKLFF